This T cell receptor beta chain was obtained from a study of shared clonotypes between healthy human individuals. The naive CD8 subset, CD45RO-negative cells positively selected for CCR7, excluded terminally differentiated effector memory CD45RA+ cells. V trimming: 5 bases; J trimming: 5 bases; junction bases outside the gene matches: 5. There are 13 residues in the CDR3. Germline loops: CDR1 SGHTA, CDR2 FQGNSA. Assay: immunoSEQ multiplex PCR; the TCRdb copy retains only in-frame clones and omits some. This sample carries around 2,000,000 clones, about 95% of them seen once, and the ten largest clones take roughly 1.2%. In its sample, this clone was seen once.

Sequencing input: naive CD8+ T cells sorted from blood. The receptor was derived from a man aged 18 to 30 in good health. V gene TRBV7-2 combines with J gene TRBJ2-7; TRBD1 aligns across 8 bases. Here the CDR3 reads CASSPPTGDEQYF. CDR3 in DNA: TGTGCCAGCAGCCCCCCGACAGGGGACGAGCAGTACTTC.